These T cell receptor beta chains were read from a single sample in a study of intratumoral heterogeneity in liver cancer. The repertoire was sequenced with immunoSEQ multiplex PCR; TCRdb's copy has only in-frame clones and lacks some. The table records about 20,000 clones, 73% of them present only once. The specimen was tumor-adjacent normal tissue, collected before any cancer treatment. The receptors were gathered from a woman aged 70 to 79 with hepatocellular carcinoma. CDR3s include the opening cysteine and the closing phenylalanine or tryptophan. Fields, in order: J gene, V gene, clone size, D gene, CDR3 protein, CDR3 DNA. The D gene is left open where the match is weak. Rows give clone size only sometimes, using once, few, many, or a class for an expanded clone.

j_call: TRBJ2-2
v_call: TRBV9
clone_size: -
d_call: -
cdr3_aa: CASSVEYRTGELFF
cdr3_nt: TGTGCCAGCAGCGTAGAGTATCGCACCGGGGAGCTGTTTTTT

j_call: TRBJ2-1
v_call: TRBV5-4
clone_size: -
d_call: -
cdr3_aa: CASSLSLGDEQFF
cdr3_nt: TGTGCCAGCAGCTTGTCTTTGGGGGATGAGCAGTTCTTC

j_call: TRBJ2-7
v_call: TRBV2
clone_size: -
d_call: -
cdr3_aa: CASSEALKGSYEQYF
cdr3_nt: TGTGCCAGCAGTGAAGCGCTAAAGGGCTCCTACGAGCAGTACTTC

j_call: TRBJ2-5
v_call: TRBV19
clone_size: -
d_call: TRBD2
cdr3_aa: CASSIITGLAGETQYF
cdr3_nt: TGTGCCAGTAGTATTATAACGGGACTAGCTGGCGAGACCCAGTACTTC

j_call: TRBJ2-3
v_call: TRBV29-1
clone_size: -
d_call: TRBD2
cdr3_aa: CSVTSGSLPDTQYF
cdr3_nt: TGCAGCGTTACTAGCGGGAGTCTCCCAGATACGCAGTATTTT

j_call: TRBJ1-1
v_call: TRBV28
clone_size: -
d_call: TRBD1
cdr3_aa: CASQRTGAPFAF
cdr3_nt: TGTGCCAGCCAAAGGACAGGGGCCCCTTTCGCCTTT

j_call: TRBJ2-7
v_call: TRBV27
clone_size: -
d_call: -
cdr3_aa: CASSFKDSTYEQYF
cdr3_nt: TGTGCCAGCAGTTTCAAGGACAGTACCTACGAGCAGTACTTC

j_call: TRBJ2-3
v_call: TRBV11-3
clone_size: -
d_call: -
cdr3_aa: CASSLGTSPTDTQYF
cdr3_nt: TGTGCCAGCAGCTTAGGAACTAGCCCCACAGATACGCAGTATTTT

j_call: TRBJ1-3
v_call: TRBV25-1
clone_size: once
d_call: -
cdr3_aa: CASSEGGGSGNTIYF
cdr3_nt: TGTGCCAGCAGTGAGGGGGGAGGGTCCGGAAACACCATATATTTT

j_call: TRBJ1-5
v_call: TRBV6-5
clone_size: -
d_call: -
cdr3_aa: CASSNSEVNQPQHF
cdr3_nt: TGTGCCAGCAGCAACTCAGAGGTAAATCAGCCCCAGCATTTT

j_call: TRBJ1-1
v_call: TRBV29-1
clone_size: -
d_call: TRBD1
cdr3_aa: CSADRGLNTEAFF
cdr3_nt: TGCAGCGCCGACAGGGGGCTGAACACTGAAGCTTTCTTT

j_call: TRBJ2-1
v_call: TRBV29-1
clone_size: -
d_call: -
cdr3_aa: CSVAVWTNEQFF
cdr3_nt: TGCAGCGTTGCTGTTTGGACCAATGAGCAGTTCTTC

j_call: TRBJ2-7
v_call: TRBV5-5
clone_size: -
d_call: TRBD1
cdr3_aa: CASSLREILVRTGTGEQYF
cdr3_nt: TGTGCCAGCAGCTTGAGAGAGATTCTAGTACGGACAGGCACCGGCGAGCAGTACTTC

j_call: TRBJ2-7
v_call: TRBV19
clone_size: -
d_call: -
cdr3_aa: CASSSSGLGEQYF
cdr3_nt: TGTGCCAGTAGTTCCTCCGGGTTGGGAGAGCAGTACTTC

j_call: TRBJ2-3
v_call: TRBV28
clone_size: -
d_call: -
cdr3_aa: CASRGRPPAGDTQYF
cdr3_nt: TGTGCCAGCAGGGGCAGGCCCCCAGCCGGAGATACGCAGTATTTT

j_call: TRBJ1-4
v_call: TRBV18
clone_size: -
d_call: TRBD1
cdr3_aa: CASSQTGGNEKLFF
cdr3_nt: TGTGCCAGCTCACAAACAGGGGGTAATGAAAAACTGTTTTTT

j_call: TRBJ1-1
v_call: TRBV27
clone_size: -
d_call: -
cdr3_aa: CASSLKHQLNTEAFF
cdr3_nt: TGTGCCAGCAGTCTGAAACACCAACTGAACACTGAAGCTTTCTTT

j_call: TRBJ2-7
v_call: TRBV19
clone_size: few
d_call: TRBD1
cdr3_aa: CASTPGTGVSLQYF
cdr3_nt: TGTGCCAGTACCCCCGGGACAGGGGTTTCCCTTCAGTACTTC

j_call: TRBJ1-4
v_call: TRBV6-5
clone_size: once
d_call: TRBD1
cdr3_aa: CASQGVGIGLFF
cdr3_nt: TGTGCCAGCCAGGGGGTAGGCATAGGACTGTTTTTT

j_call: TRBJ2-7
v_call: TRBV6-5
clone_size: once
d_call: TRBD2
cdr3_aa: CASTRLAGDPYEQYF
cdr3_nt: TGTGCCAGCACAAGACTAGCGGGAGATCCCTACGAGCAGTACTTC

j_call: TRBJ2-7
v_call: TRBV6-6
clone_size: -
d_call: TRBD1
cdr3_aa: CASSYGTGEQYF
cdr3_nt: TGTGCCAGCAGTTACGGGACAGGGGAGCAGTACTTC

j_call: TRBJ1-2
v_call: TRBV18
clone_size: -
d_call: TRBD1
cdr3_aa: CASSPGQGANYGYTF
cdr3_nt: TGTGCCAGCTCGCCCGGACAGGGGGCAAACTATGGCTACACCTTC

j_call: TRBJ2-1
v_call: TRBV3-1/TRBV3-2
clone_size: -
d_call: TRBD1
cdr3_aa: CASSYNRGRYNEQFF
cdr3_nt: TGTGCCAGCAGCTACAACAGGGGGCGATACAATGAGCAGTTCTTC

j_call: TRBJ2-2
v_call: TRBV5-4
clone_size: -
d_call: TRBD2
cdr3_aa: CASSATSGRASGELFF
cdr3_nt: TGTGCCAGCAGCGCGACTAGCGGGAGGGCTTCCGGGGAGCTGTTTTTT

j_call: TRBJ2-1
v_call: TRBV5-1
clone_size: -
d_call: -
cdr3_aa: CASSLYQGSNEQFF
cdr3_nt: TGCGCCAGCAGCTTGTATCAGGGAAGTAATGAGCAGTTCTTC

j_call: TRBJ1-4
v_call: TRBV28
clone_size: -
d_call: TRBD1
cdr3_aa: CASMETRMGQWVEKLFF
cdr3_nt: TGTGCCAGCATGGAAACAAGGATGGGACAGTGGGTTGAAAAACTGTTTTTT

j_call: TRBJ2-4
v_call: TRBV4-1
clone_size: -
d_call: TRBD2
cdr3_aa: CASSQGQGSLAGVGKNIQYF
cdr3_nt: TGCGCCAGCAGCCAAGGACAGGGGTCCCTAGCGGGGGTGGGCAAAAACATTCAGTACTTC

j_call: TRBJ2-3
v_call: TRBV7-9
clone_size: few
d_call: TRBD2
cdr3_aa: CASSPLAGGGTDTQYF
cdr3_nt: TGTGCCAGCAGCCCCCTAGCGGGGGGGGGCACAGATACGCAGTATTTT